This paragraph reports one T cell receptor (beta chain). Antigen: not known. Germline V gene data show CDR1 as SGHAT and CDR2 as FQNNGV. After removal of 3 bases from V and 4 bases from J, the junction contained 4 bases not matched to a gene. This CDR3 is built from 15 residues. Primers included in the PCR were 60 Vbeta and 13 Jbeta primers. Here immunoSEQ multiplex PCR was the method, and the copy in TCRdb shows in-frame clones only, minus some. The sample holds some 120,000 clones, about two thirds seen once. This specimen comes from a study of cytomegalovirus exposure and HLA in healthy donors. Whole-study context: There were under 140 million unique TCR beta sequences, drawn from approximately 190 million T cells, in an earlier analysis. Regarding the study as a whole: TCR beta V- and J-gene trimming, according to a later analysis, was linked to a missense DCLRE1C variant. Later analysis reportedly placed an Asian-associated ancestry cluster below the roughly 680-donor mean in N-insertions.

Unrecorded immune exposures were likely, despite nominal health at sampling. The origin of this receptor is a man aged 25 to 40 in good health and CMV-seronegative. The sequenced sample consisted of PBMCs. The chain links TRBV11-2 to TRBJ2-1; TRBD2 agrees at 9 bases. The CDR3 spells CASSFGGGGYNEQFF. CDR3 in DNA: TGTGCCAGCAGCTTCGGCGGGGGGGGTTACAATGAGCAGTTCTTC.